This record concerns one T cell receptor beta chain sequence. Only in-frame clones appear in the TCRdb table, and some are missing; sequencing was by immunoSEQ multiplex PCR. Of approximately 120,000 clones in the sample, more than 80% were seen once. The germline CDR1 and CDR2 sequences are SNHLY and FYNNEI. This CDR3 has 15 amino acids. Trimming removed 4 bases at V and 2 bases at J, with 14 bases between. This entry comes from a study of T cell responses to AZD1222 COVID-19 vaccine. The sample consisted of peripheral blood, taken 28 days after the second AZD1222 dose. The chain combines TRBV2 with TRBJ1-1; D is undetermined. The clonotype originates from an adult who received the AZD1222 COVID-19 vaccine. The CDR3 bases are TGTGCCAGCAGTGTTCTTGTGTCGGCTAACACTGAAGCTTTCTTT. As protein: CASSVLVSANTEAFF.